Below, one T cell receptor (beta chain) is given with its context. One end of the junction is discordant with germline, which a read error may explain. The data derive from a study of T-cell reconstitution after alpha-beta-depleted transplantation in children. Preparing the TCRbeta library involved the use of unique molecular identifiers. TCRdb re-analysed the PCR reads in MiXCR, keeping a single row per CDR3 protein. This table holds about 490,000 distinct CDR3 sequences, about 10% found once. The length of the CDR3 is 16 residues. The germline V gene encodes CDR1 MDHEN and CDR2 SYDVKM. The sequencing used PBMCs, collected before TCRalphabeta/CD19-depleted stem cell transplant. The TCR sequence derives from a child aged 2 to 15 with inherited bone marrow failure, due to receive a stem cell transplant. J is TRBJ2-1 and V is TRBV28; the match to TRBD2 covers 7 bases. In DNA, the CDR3 is TGTGCCAGCAGTTTAACAGCGGGAACCTCCTTCAATGAGCAGTTCTTC. Its protein is CASSLTAGTSFNEQFF.